The 8 T cell receptor beta chains below come from one sample, sequenced in a study of T cell responses to AZD1222 COVID-19 vaccine. Generated by immunoSEQ multiplex PCR, the TCRdb table keeps only in-frame clones and is missing some. Found here are more than 110,000 clones, more than 85% of them singletons; the top ten hold more than 3%. The starting material was peripheral blood, obtained on day 0 of AZD1222 vaccination. Source of these receptors: an adult in good health.

This clone came up a few times. The chain carries TRBV7-2 and TRBJ1-5; D unresolved. Looked up from germline, CDR1 is SGHTA and CDR2 is FQGNSA. There are 13 residues in the CDR3. Trimming pared 5 bases from V and 7 bases from J, leaving 12 bases between. The CDR3, as DNA: TGTGCCAGCAGCCGTGACCCCAGCCAGCCCCAGCATTTT. Its protein product is CASSRDPSQPQHF.

V gene TRBV7-9 combines with J gene TRBJ2-3; 13 nucleotides align to TRBD2. Germline CDR1 reads SEHNR; CDR2 reads FQNEAQ (reference sequence). This CDR3 is built from 17 residues. V shed 5 bases and J 6 bases; nucleotides not matched to a gene: 11. The CDR3 coding sequence is TGTGCCAGCAGCGACCGACTAGCGGGAGGCATATTTGATACGCAGTATTTT. This encodes CASSDRLAGGIFDTQYF.

The chain couples TRBV9 to TRBJ1-5; TRBD1 is a possible D gene (6 bases). The CDR3 loop spans 16 amino acids. Germline loops: CDR1 SGDLS, CDR2 YYNGEE. V was pared by 3 bases and J by 3 bases, with 16 bases between. CDR3 sequence: CASSGGTRDNNQPQHF. CDR3 bases: TGTGCCAGCAGCGGAGGAACCCGGGACAACAATCAGCCCCAGCATTTT.

The rearrangement links TRBV7-9 to TRBJ1-2; 10 bases align to TRBD1. There are 17 residues in the CDR3. CDR1 is SEHNR and CDR2 is FQNEAQ in the germline V gene (reference sequence). Trimming at V came to 5 bases and at J to 0 bases, leaving 9 bases not matched to a gene. In nucleotides, the CDR3 is TGTGCCAGCAGCACTATGACAGGGGGCATCCCTAACTATGGCTACACCTTC. Protein product: CASSTMTGGIPNYGYTF.

V usage is TRBV5-1 and J usage is TRBJ2-7; 9 nucleotides match TRBD1. The CDR3 totals 16 residues. After removal of 4 bases from V and 2 bases from J, the junction contained 10 bases not matched to a gene. Germline V gene data show CDR1 as SGHRS and CDR2 as YFSETQ. The CDR3 bases are TGCGCCAGCAGCCCTGGGTTCGGACAGGGGACCTACGAGCAGTACTTC. It codes for CASSPGFGQGTYEQYF.

The rearrangement links TRBV12-5 to TRBJ2-3; D uncertain. CDR1 and CDR2 (germline): LGHNT, FRNRAP. The V gene lost 4 bases and the J gene lost 2 bases, with 16 bases spanning the gap. The CDR3 consists of 16 residues. The CDR3 loop is CASGSSPRAVTDTQYF. DNA for the CDR3: TGTGCTAGTGGTTCGAGCCCTCGGGCGGTCACAGATACGCAGTATTTT.

This clone was counted only a few times. The chain combines TRBV7-2 with TRBJ2-7; TRBD1 agrees at 9 bases. In germline, CDR1 is SGHTA, CDR2 FQGNSA. The CDR3 sequence is 17 residues long. Unmatched junction bases numbered 10, after V lost 1 base and J lost 3 bases. CDR3 sequence (DNA): TGTGCCAGCAGCTTAGGAGTAGTTGGGACAGGGTACTACGAGCAGTACTTC. Translation: CASSLGVVGTGYYEQYF.

The chain has TRBV27 and TRBJ2-1; TRBD2 matches 8 bases. The CDR3 covers 17 residues. V lost 4 bases to trimming and J lost 5 bases; unmatched junction nucleotides: 13. The germline gives CDR1 MNHEY, CDR2 SMNVEV (reference sequence). The CDR3 region has the DNA TGTGCCAGCAGTTACTCGCCGTTAGCGGGATACGACAATGAGCAGTTCTTC. It translates to CASSYSPLAGYDNEQFF.